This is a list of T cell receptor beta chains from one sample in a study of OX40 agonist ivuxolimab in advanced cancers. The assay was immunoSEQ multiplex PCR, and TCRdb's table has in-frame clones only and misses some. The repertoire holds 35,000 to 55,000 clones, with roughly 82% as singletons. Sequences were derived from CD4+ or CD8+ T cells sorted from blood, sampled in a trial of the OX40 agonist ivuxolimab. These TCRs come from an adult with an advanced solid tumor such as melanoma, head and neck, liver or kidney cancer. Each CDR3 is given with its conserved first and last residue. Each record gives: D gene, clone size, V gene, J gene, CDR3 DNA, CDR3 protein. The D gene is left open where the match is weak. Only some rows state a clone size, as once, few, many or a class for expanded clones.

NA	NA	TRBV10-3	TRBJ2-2	TGTGCCATCGGGGGAGGGACAGCTAACACCGGGGAGCTGTTTTTT	CAIGGGTANTGELFF
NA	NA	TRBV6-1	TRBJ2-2	TGTGCCAGCAGGGTAGGGCATACCGGGGAGCTGTTTTTT	CASRVGHTGELFF
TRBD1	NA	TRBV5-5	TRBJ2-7	TGTGCCAGCAGCCCGGGACAGGGTCGGTACGAGCAGTACTTC	CASSPGQGRYEQYF
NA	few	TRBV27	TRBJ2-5	TGTGCCAGCAGTCCCGTTCGTTTCCCGGGCCAAGAGACCCAGTACTTC	CASSPVRFPGQETQYF
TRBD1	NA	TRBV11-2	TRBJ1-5	TGTGCCAGCAGCCCAGGGACAGTTTCCAATCAGCCCCAGCATTTT	CASSPGTVSNQPQHF
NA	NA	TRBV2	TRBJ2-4	TGTGCCAGCAGTGGCGACAGTGTGGCCAAAAACATTCAGTACTTC	CASSGDSVAKNIQYF
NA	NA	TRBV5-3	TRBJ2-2	TGTGCCAGAAGCTCGGGACCACATTCGAACACCGGGGAGCTGTTTTTT	CARSSGPHSNTGELFF
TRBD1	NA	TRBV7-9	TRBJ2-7	TGTGCCAGCAGCCACTCCGGGACAGGGGGCGTGATCTACGAGCAGTACTTC	CASSHSGTGGVIYEQYF
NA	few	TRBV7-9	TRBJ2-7	TGTGCCAGCAGCAACCGGGACCTTCGTGGCGAGCAGTACTTC	CASSNRDLRGEQYF
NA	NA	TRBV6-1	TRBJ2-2	TGTGCCAGCAGTGGCCCCACCATAACCGGGGAGCTGTTTTTT	CASSGPTITGELFF
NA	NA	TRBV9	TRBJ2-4	TGTGCCAGCAGCACACAGGCAGACATAGCCAAAAACATTCAGTACTTC	CASSTQADIAKNIQYF